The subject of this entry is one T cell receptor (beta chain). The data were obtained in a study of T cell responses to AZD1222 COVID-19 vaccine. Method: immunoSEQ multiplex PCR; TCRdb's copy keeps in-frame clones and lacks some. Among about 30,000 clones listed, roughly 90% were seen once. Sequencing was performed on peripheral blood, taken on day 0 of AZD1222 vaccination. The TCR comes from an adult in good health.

The CDR3 here is CACRDSNSPLHF. The CDR3 nucleotides are TGTGCCTGTCGGGACAGCAATTCACCCCTCCACTTT. The chain joins TRBV30 to TRBJ1-6; 7 bases line up with TRBD1. Trimming took 6 bases from V and 7 from J; bases not matched to a gene: 3. CDR1 GTSNPN and CDR2 SVGIG come from the germline V gene (reference sequence). The CDR3 contains 12 residues. Complete variable domain (other parts from reference TRBV30 and TRBJ1-6): SQTIHQWPATLVQPVGSPLSLECTVEGTSNPNLYWYRQAAGRGLQLLFYSVGIGQISSEVPQNLSASRPQDRQFILSSKKLLLSDSGFYLCACRDSNSPLHFGNGTRLTVT.